The sequence of this T cell receptor (beta chain) was determined in a study of blood T cell repertoires in COVID-19. Overall study: Researchers got acute and convalescent COVID-19 samples from the United States, Italy and Spain.

Patients from Seattle were sampled longitudinally, starting during active infection. V lost 4 bases and J lost 4, with 12 bases in between. The CDR3 covers 15 residues. Germline V CDR1 and CDR2: SGHNT, YYREEE (reference sequence). Clones were sequenced by immunoSEQ multiplex PCR, and TCRdb holds only the in-frame ones, with some missing. The table has 360,000 or so clones, about nine tenths seen once. This clone appeared a single time. The material sequenced was peripheral blood. This sequence originates from a woman aged 55 to 70 with COVID-19, enrolled during active disease. The J gene is TRBJ1-6, the V gene TRBV5-4; D ambiguous. DNA of the CDR3: TGTGCCAGCAGCCCGACACAGAATTATAATTCACCCCTCCACTTT. Translation: CASSPTQNYNSPLHF.